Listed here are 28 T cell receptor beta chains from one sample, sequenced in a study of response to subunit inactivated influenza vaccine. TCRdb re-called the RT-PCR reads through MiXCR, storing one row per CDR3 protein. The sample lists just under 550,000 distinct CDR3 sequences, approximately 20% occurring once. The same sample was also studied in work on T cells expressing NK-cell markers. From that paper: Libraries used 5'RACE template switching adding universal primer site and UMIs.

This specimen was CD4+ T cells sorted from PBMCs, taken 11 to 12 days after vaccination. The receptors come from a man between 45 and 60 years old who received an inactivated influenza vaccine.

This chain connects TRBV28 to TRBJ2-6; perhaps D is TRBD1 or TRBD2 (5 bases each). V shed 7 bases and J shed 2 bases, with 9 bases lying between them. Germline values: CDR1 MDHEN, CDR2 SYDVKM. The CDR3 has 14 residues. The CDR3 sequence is CASNWGTGANVLTF. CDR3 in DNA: TGTGCCAGCAATTGGGGGACTGGGGCCAACGTCCTGACTTTC.

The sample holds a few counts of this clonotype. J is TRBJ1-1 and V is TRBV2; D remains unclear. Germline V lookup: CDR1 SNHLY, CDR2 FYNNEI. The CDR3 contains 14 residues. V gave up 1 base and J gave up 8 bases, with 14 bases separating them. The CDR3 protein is CASSEDPRYAEAFF. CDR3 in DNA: TGTGCCAGCAGTGAAGACCCGAGGTACGCCGAAGCTTTCTTT.

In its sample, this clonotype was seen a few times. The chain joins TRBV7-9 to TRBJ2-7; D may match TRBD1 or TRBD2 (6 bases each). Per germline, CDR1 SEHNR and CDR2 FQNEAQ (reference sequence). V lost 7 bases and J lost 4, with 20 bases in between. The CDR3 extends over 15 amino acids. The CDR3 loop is CASTTLRGRRYEQYF. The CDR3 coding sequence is TGTGCCAGCACCACTTTACGGGGGCGGAGGTACGAGCAGTACTTC.

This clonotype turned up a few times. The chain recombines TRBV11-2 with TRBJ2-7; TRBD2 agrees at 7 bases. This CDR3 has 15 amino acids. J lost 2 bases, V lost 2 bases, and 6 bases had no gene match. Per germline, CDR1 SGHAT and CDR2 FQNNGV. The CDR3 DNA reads TGTGCCAGCAGCTTAAGTCGGGGGGACCCCTACGAGCAGTACTTC. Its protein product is CASSLSRGDPYEQYF.

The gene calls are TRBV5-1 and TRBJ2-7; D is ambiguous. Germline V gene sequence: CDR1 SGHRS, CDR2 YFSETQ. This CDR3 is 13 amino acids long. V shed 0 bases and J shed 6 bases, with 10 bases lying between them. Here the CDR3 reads CASSLVGRSEQYF. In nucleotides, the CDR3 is TGCGCCAGCAGCTTGGTGGGCAGATCCGAGCAGTACTTC.

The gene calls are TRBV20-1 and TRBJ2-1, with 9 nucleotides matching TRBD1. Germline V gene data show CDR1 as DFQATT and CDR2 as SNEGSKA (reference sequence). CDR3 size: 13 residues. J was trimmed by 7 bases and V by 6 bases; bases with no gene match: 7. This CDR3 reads CSADGQGRNEQFF. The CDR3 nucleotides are TGCAGTGCCGACGGACAGGGGAGGAATGAGCAGTTCTTC.

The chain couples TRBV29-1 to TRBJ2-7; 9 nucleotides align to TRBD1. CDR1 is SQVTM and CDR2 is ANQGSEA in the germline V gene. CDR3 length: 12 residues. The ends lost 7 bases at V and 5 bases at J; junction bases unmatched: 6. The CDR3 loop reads CSAGQGSNEQYF. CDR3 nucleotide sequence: TGCAGCGCCGGACAGGGGTCCAACGAGCAGTACTTC.

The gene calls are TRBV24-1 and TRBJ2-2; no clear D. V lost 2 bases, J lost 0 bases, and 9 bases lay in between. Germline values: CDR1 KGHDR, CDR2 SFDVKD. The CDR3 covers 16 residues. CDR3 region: CATSDSPPANTGELFF. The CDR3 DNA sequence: TGTGCCACCAGTGATTCGCCCCCCGCGAACACCGGGGAGCTGTTTTTT.

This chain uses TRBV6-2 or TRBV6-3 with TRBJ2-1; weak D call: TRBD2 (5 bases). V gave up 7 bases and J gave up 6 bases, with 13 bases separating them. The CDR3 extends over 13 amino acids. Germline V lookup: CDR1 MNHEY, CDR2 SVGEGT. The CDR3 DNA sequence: TGTGCCAGCACCTCGTCTCGGGGCAATGAGCAGTTCTTC. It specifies CASTSSRGNEQFF.

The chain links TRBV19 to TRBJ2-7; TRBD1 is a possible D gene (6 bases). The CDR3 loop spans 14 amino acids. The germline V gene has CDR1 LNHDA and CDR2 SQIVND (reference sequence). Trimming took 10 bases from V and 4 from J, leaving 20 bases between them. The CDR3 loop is CATLRGHRGYEQYF. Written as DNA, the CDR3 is TGTGCCACCCTGAGGGGACACCGGGGATACGAGCAGTACTTC.

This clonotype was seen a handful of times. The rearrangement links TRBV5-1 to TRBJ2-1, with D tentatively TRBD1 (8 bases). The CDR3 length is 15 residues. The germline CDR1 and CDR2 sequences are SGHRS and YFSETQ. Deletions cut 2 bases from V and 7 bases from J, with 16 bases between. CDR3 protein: CASSFLQGGPNEQFF. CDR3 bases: TGCGCCAGCAGCTTCCTACAGGGGGGGCCTAATGAGCAGTTCTTC.

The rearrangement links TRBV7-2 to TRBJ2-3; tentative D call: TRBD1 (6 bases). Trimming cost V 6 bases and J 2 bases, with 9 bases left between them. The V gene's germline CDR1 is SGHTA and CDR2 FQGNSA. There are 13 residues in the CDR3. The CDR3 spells CASSGDITDTQYF. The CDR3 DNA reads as TGTGCCAGCAGTGGGGACATCACAGATACGCAGTATTTT.

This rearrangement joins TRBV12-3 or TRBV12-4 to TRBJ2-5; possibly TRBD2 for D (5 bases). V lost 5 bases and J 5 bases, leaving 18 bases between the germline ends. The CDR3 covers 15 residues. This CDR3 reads CASSRREKGWETQYF. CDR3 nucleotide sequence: TGTGCCAGCAGTCGACGGGAAAAGGGTTGGGAGACCCAGTACTTC.

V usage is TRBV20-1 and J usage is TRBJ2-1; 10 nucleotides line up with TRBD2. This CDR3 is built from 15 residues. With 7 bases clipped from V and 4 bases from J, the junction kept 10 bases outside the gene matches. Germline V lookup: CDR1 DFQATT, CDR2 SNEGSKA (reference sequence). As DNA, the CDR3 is TGCAGTGAGTCGCCACTACTAGCGGGGTACAATGAGCAGTTCTTC. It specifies CSESPLLAGYNEQFF.

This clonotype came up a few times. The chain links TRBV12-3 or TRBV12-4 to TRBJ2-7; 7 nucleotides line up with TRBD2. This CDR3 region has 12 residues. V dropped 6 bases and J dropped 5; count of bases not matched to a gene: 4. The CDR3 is CASRVGTNEQYF. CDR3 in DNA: TGTGCCAGCAGGGTCGGGACTAACGAGCAGTACTTC.

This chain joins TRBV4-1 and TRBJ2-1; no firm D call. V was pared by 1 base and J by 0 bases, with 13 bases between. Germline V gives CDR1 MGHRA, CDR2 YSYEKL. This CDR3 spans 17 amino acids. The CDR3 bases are TGCGCCAGCAGCCAAGGAATTGGCAGGAGCTCCTACAATGAGCAGTTCTTC. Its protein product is CASSQGIGRSSYNEQFF.

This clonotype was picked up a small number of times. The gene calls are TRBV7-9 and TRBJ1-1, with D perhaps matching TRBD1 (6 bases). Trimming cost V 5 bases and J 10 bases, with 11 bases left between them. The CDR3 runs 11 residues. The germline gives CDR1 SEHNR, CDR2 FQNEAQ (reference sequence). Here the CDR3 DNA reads TGTGCCAGCAGCGGCGGACAGACAGCTTTCTTT. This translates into CASSGGQTAFF.

CDR3 in amino acids: CASREPDRDPSGANVLTF. The CDR3 region has the DNA TGTGCCAGCAGGGAACCGGACAGGGACCCCTCTGGGGCCAACGTCCTGACTTTC. The rearrangement links TRBV2 to TRBJ2-6, with 8 bases identical to TRBD1. J was trimmed by 0 bases and V by 6 bases; bases with no gene match: 10. Germline lookup yields CDR1 SNHLY and CDR2 FYNNEI. The CDR3 extends over 18 amino acids.

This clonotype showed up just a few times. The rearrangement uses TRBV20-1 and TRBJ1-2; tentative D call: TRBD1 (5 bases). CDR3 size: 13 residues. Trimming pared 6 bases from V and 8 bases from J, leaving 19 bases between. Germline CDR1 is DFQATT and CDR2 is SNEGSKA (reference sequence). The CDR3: CSAPDGGWGGYTF. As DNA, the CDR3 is TGCAGTGCACCCGACGGGGGATGGGGAGGCTACACCTTC.

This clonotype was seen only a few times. The CDR3 region has the DNA TGCAGCTTACGCGGGGGGACAGATACGCAGTATTTT. Amino acids: CSLRGGTDTQYF. The chain has TRBV29-1 and TRBJ2-3; 8 nucleotides align to TRBD2. The length of the CDR3 is 12 residues. CDR1 and CDR2 (germline): SQVTM, ANQGSEA. V lost 8 bases, J lost 3 bases, and 4 bases stayed unmatched.

Written as DNA, the CDR3 is TGCGCCAGCAGCCAACCGTCTCGGGGTCACAGGGAGACCCAGTACTTC. It specifies CASSQPSRGHRETQYF. J is TRBJ2-5 and V is TRBV4-1; D tentatively fits TRBD1 or TRBD2 (5 bases each). CDR1 and CDR2 from the germline V gene are MGHRA and YSYEKL. Deletions cut 2 bases from V and 5 bases from J, with 18 bases between. The CDR3 is 16 amino acids.

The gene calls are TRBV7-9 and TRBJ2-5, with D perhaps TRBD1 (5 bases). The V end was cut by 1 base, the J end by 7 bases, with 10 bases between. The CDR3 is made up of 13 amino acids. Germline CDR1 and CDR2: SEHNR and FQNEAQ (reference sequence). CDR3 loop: CASSLDSQGTQYF. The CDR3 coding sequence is TGTGCCAGCAGCTTAGACAGCCAGGGGACCCAGTACTTC.

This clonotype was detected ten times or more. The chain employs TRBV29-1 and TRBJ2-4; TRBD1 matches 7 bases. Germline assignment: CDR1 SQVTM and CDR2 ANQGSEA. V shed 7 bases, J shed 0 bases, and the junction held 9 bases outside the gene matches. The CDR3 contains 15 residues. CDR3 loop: CSANRDSLAKNIQYF. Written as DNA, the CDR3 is TGCAGCGCGAACCGGGACAGCCTAGCCAAAAACATTCAGTACTTC.

CDR3 DNA sequence: TGTGCCACCAGTGACCCATCGACAGGGTACAACAATGAGCAGTTCTTC. Its protein product is CATSDPSTGYNNEQFF. The chain employs TRBV24-1 and TRBJ2-1; 7 bases map to TRBD1. The CDR3 sequence is 16 residues long. CDR1 and CDR2 from the germline V gene are KGHDR and SFDVKD. V was pared by 4 bases and J by 5 bases, with 10 bases of the junction left unmatched.

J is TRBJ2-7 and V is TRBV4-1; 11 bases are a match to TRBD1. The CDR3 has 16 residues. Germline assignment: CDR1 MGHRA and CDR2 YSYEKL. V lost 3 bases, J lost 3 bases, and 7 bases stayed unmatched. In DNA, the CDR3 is TGCGCCAGCAGCCACCCAAGCGGGACAGGGGGCTACGAGCAGTACTTC. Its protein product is CASSHPSGTGGYEQYF.

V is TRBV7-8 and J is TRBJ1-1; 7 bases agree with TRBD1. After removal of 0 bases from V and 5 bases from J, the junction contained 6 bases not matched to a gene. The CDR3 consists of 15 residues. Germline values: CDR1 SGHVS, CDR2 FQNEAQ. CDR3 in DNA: TGTGCCAGCAGCTTAGCTTCGCAGGGGGTGACTGAAGCTTTCTTT. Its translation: CASSLASQGVTEAFF.

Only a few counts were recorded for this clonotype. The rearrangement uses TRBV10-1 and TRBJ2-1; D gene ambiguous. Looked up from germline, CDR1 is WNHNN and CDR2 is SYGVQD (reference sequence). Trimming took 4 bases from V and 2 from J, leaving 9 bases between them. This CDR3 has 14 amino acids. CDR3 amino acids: CASSAGFAYNEQFF. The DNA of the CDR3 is TGCGCCAGCAGTGCCGGGTTTGCCTACAATGAGCAGTTCTTC.

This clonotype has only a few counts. For the CDR3, the DNA is TGTGCCATCAATGGACAGGGGAACACTGAAGCTTTCTTT. Translating gives CAINGQGNTEAFF. This chain uses TRBV10-3 with TRBJ1-1; 8 nucleotides line up with TRBD1. This CDR3 comprises 13 residues. Germline values: CDR1 ENHRY, CDR2 SYGVKD. With V trimmed by 7 bases and J by 1 base, 2 bases remained unmatched.